What follows is one T cell receptor beta chain and its context. Which antigen it targets is not known. No qualities accompany the bases; no much larger clone lies one base away. This entry belongs to a study of T cell responses to AZD1222 COVID-19 vaccine (dated by TCRdb to the early 2020s). A note on the overall study: A total of 233 trial participants underwent TCR sequencing, of whom some 210 received two doses of AZD1222 and around 25 received two doses of the MenACWY control vaccine. Trial participants were enrolled by age into subgroups of 18-55, 56-69 and 70-plus years, and 148, 28 and 57 TCR-sequenced participants, respectively, were included in these subgroups.

The CDR3 regions of human TCRbeta chains were analyzed by immunosequencing. The study's processing was this. TCRs in the repertoires were matched against a reference library of SARS-CoV-2-specific TCRs that had been generated with the MIRA antigen-specificity platform. Breadth was defined as the fraction of unique TCRs that were SARS-CoV-2-associated. Depth was defined as the fraction of total T cells that were SARS-CoV-2-associated. Using the MIRA data, each spike-specific TCR was assigned both to the spike region to which the TCR was reactive and to a CD4 or CD8 class. Log10-transformed breadth and depth values were compared by one-way ANOVA with Sidak's multiple comparisons tests. The source is immuneACCESS, and TCRdb retained only in-frame sequences with V and J called. Part of the clones is not carried over; for the studies checked, unresolved V genes explain less than half of this, and the remainder is unexplained. The D gene and trimming were derived from the DNA, and the V and J assignments and clone size from that table. In all, the sample holds fewer than 200,000 clones, and 85% to 90% of those were seen once. The top ten constitute around a tenth of the sample.

Interpreted using the paper, the time point label stands for: about 28 days (+/-7) after the second vaccine dose. AZD1222 recipients whose second dose came at about 4 weeks and those whose second dose came at about 12 weeks were combined into one group, since spike-specific TCR depth and breadth did not differ between the two schedules. Vaccinee samples came from UK trials COV001 and COV002, including a single-blind randomized controlled phase 2/3 trial of AZD1222 (ChAdOx1 nCoV-19) in healthy adults. For TCRbeta chain sequencing, PBMC samples from trial participants were taken at day 0 and at day 28 after the second dose. The germline V gene specifies SGHVT as CDR1 and SQSDAQ as CDR2. V and J lose 5 bases and 2 bases, and a span of 13 bases separates them. The CDR3 contains 14 residues, cysteine and phenylalanine counted. Left in the record is the CDR3 DNA by itself, 42 bases read in frame from the first base.

General conclusions and limits of the study: Reportedly, close to half of the unique spike-specific TCRs recognized epitopes lying outside the regions that are mutated in the B.1.351 and B.1.1.7 variants. Conclusions about previously exposed vaccinees were limited because only six or seven AZD1222 recipients were SARS-CoV-2 seropositive at baseline. Spike-specific TCR breadth and depth rose significantly after two AZD1222 doses compared with day 0 and with MenACWY recipients. The whole spike protein was spanned by vaccine-associated CD4 TCRs, and dominant responses were seen in regions 160-218 and 743-854. The 56-69-year group was small, and its depth increase did not reach significance, likely because of low power. Participants were mostly white British and included more females than males, and it was suggested by the authors that clonal diversity may have been underestimated. Because no day 14 peak-response samples were available, repertoires were characterized only after the peak T cell response.

This specimen was peripheral blood, taken 28 days after the second AZD1222 dose. This TCR came from an adult who received the AZD1222 COVID-19 vaccine. The chain is encoded by TRBV7-4 joined to TRBJ2-7, with the D segment possibly TRBD1 or TRBD2, each aligning over 5 bases. The nucleotides read TGTGCCAGCAGCCTCGGGGACGGACCCTACGAGCAGTACTTC. Its amino acids are CASSLGDGPYEQYF.